This TCR beta chain was identified during a study of blood T cell repertoires in COVID-19. As originally analysed: Quantification of nucleated cells was approximated via reference gene primer amplification. Profiling relied on immunoSEQ multiplex PCR, and the TCRdb table lists in-frame clones only, not all of them. V and J calls and clone size come straight from that table; D and trimming were deduced from the DNA. This sample has over 250,000 clones, with 90% to 95% found just once. The germline V gene encodes CDR1 SNHLY and CDR2 FYNNEI. The CDR3 totals 15 residues. The V and J ends lost 4 bases and 1 base, in that order; junction bases with no gene match: 5.

The chain couples TRBV2 to TRBJ2-3; 7 bases map to TRBD1. Source material: peripheral blood. The receptor's source is a woman in her twenties or thirties with COVID-19, enrolled during active disease. The DNA of the CDR3 is TGTGCCAGCAGTGGAGGCGACAGGGGCACAGATACGCAGTATTTT. Translation gives CASSGGDRGTDTQYF.